These 32 T cell receptor beta chains were all obtained from the same sample, sequenced in a study of naive and memory T cell subsets. An equimolar mix of two oligonucleotides served as the beta constant-region primer for TRBC1 and TRBC2. TCRdb redid the calling of the UMI-ligation and nested PCR reads with MiXCR, one entry per CDR3 protein. This repertoire shows approximately 21,000 distinct CDR3 sequences, about 11% found once; its top ten account for about a sixth. Sequencing was performed on central memory CD8+ T cells from blood. These receptors were taken from a human donor in good health.

This clonotype was detected a few times. The rearrangement uses TRBV27 and TRBJ1-2; 12 positions agree with TRBD1. V lost 1 base to trimming and J lost 6 bases; unmatched junction nucleotides: 3. The CDR3 spans 15 residues. The V gene's germline CDR1 is MNHEY and CDR2 SMNVEV (reference sequence). CDR3 sequence: CASSLWGQGAHGYTF. CDR3 bases: TGTGCCAGCAGTTTATGGGGACAGGGGGCTCATGGCTACACCTTC.

This clonotype was seen repeatedly, ten times or more. A much larger clone differs from this one at a single base, so this may be a read error. V and J are TRBV7-8 and TRBJ1-5; D is uncertain. Germline loops: CDR1 SGHVS, CDR2 FQNEAQ. Trimming shortened V by 1 base and J by 8 bases, and 9 bases separated the two germline ends. The CDR3 sequence is 13 residues long. For the CDR3, the DNA is TGTGCCAGCAGCTTAGGGGGTACCAAGCCCCAGCATTTT. Amino acids: CASSLGGTKPQHF. The whole variable domain, remainder taken from reference TRBV7-8 and TRBJ1-5, is GAGVSQSPRYKVAKRGQDVALRCDPISGHVSLFWYQQALGQGPEFLTYFQNEAQLDKSGLPSDRFFAERPEGSVSTLKIQRTQQEDSAVYLCASSLGGTKPQHFGDGTRLSIL.

This clonotype was detected once. The V call is TRBV27, the J call TRBJ1-6; no clear D. Germline lookup yields CDR1 MNHEY and CDR2 SMNVEV (reference sequence). The CDR3 contains 13 residues. V shed 4 bases and J shed 6 bases, with 7 bases lying between them. DNA for the CDR3: TGTGCCAGCAGTTGCCATATTAATTCACCCCTCCACTTT. As protein: CASSCHINSPLHF.

The chain links TRBV3-1 to TRBJ2-1; no reliable D call. Germline CDR1 LGHDT, CDR2 YNNKEL (reference sequence). V gave up 6 bases and J gave up 3 bases, with 18 bases separating them. The CDR3 covers 16 residues. In nucleotides, the CDR3 is TGTGCCAGCAGGCCAAGACTCGACTGGAACTACAATGAGCAGTTCTTC. This gives the protein CASRPRLDWNYNEQFF.

This clonotype was seen repeatedly, ten times or more. The chain links TRBV28 to TRBJ2-5; TRBD2 agrees at 10 bases. The CDR3 runs to 15 residues. V was clipped by 6 bases and J by 2 bases; unmatched bases: 6. Germline V gives CDR1 MDHEN, CDR2 SYDVKM. CDR3 DNA sequence: TGTGCCAGCAGCCCCGGACTAGCGGTACAAGAGACCCAGTACTTC. It codes for CASSPGLAVQETQYF.

This clonotype was recorded a few times. The gene calls are TRBV29-1 and TRBJ2-6; D may be TRBD1 (5 bases). This CDR3 is built from 15 residues. Trimming removed 5 bases from V and 12 bases from J, with 23 bases in between. Germline V gives CDR1 SQVTM, CDR2 ANQGSEA. The DNA of the CDR3 is TGCAGCGTTCGGTCAGGGTCACTCTTGGCTGGCGTCCTGACTTTC. Amino acids: CSVRSGSLLAGVLTF.

This clonotype was seen at least ten times. The chain combines TRBV7-9 with TRBJ1-1; D unresolved. CDR3 length equals 14 residues. Germline V CDR1 and CDR2: SEHNR, FQNEAQ (reference sequence). V was shortened by 3 bases and J by 1 base, with 9 bases between the two germline ends. CDR3 bases: TGTGCCAGCAGCTTTAGAGAGAAGAACACTGAAGCTTTCTTT. It is translated as CASSFREKNTEAFF.

This clonotype was seen at least ten times. The chain joins TRBV5-1 to TRBJ2-7, with D tentatively TRBD2 (5 bases). V lost 3 bases and J 3 bases, leaving 10 bases between the germline ends. The CDR3 spans 13 residues. CDR1 is SGHRS, CDR2 YFSETQ, per germline. CDR3 sequence reads: CASSSTGIYEQYF. The CDR3 DNA follows: TGCGCCAGCAGCTCGACGGGAATCTACGAGCAGTACTTC.

A few counts support this clonotype. V usage is TRBV28 and J usage is TRBJ2-5; 8 nucleotides line up with TRBD2. Germline trimming cut 5 bases from V and 5 bases from J; bases unmatched to any gene: 10. The CDR3 loop spans 15 amino acids. CDR1 is MDHEN, CDR2 SYDVKM, per germline. The CDR3 loop is CASSLASGLTETQYF. The DNA of the CDR3 is TGTGCCAGCAGTCTGGCTAGCGGGTTGACTGAGACCCAGTACTTC.

This clonotype appeared many times. The chain combines TRBV9 with TRBJ2-3; possible D gene TRBD2, 6 bases. This CDR3 comprises 14 residues. Trimming stripped 2 bases from V and 6 bases from J, with 13 bases between. Germline values: CDR1 SGDLS, CDR2 YYNGEE. CDR3 region: CASSVHGSLDTQYF. In DNA, the CDR3 is TGTGCCAGCAGCGTTCACGGGAGTCTGGATACGCAGTATTTT.

This clonotype was seen only a few times. V gene TRBV5-1 combines with J gene TRBJ2-5, with 10 bases matching TRBD2. The CDR3 runs to 16 residues. The V gene's germline CDR1 is SGHRS and CDR2 YFSETQ. V lost 3 bases, J lost 2 bases, and 7 bases stayed unmatched. This CDR3 is CASSSPTSGQQETQYF. Here the CDR3 DNA reads TGCGCCAGCAGCTCGCCGACTAGCGGGCAACAAGAGACCCAGTACTTC. Using reference TRBV5-1 and TRBJ2-5 for the parts outside the CDR3, the full variable domain is KAGVTQTPRYLIKTRGQQVTLSCSPISGHRSVSWYQQTPGQGLQFLFEYFSETQRNKGNFPGRFSGRQFSNSRSEMNVSTLELGDSALYLCASSSPTSGQQETQYFGPGTRLLVL.

This clonotype came up many times. The V call is TRBV24-1, the J call TRBJ1-1; D perhaps matches TRBD1 (5 bases). Trimming shortened V by 0 bases and J by 7 bases, and 5 bases separated the two germline ends. Germline V CDR1 and CDR2: KGHDR, SFDVKD. There are 12 residues in the CDR3. The CDR3 here is CATSDLQGEAFF. CDR3 coding DNA: TGTGCCACCAGTGATTTGCAGGGTGAAGCTTTCTTT.

This chain links TRBV4-2 with TRBJ1-1, with TRBD1 matching 7 bases. The CDR3 covers 15 residues. The V gene's germline CDR1 is LGHNA and CDR2 YNFKEQ. The J segment lost 0 bases and the V segment lost 4 bases, leaving 5 bases of the junction unmatched. The CDR3 region is CASSLTTGLNTEAFF. The CDR3 coding sequence is TGTGCCAGCAGCCTAACGACAGGGTTGAACACTGAAGCTTTCTTT.

This rearrangement joins TRBV6-2 or TRBV6-3 to TRBJ2-3; D is uncertain. V lost 2 bases, J lost 1 base, and 7 bases lay in between. This CDR3 has 14 residues. Per the germline V gene, CDR1 is MNHEY and CDR2 is SVGEGT. For the CDR3, the DNA is TGTGCCAGCAGTTACGTGACGGGCACAGATACGCAGTATTTT. It is translated as CASSYVTGTDTQYF.

The rearrangement uses TRBV27 and TRBJ2-7, with 8 bases aligning to TRBD1. Germline-derived CDR1 and CDR2 are MNHEY and SMNVEV (reference sequence). This CDR3 contains 16 residues. The V segment lost 5 bases and the J segment 2 bases; nucleotides outside the gene matches: 11. The CDR3 loop reads CASSRGPGQVTYEQYF. Here the CDR3 DNA reads TGTGCCAGCAGTCGGGGACCGGGACAGGTGACCTACGAGCAGTACTTC.

Only a few counts were recorded for this clonotype. This rearrangement joins TRBV9 to TRBJ2-3; 10 nucleotides agree with TRBD2. Losses at the gene ends were 4 bases for V and 5 bases for J; bases not matched to a gene: 7. This CDR3 is built from 15 residues. CDR1 SGDLS and CDR2 YYNGEE come from the germline V gene. The CDR3 loop reads CASSTSGRAKDTQYF. CDR3 DNA sequence: TGTGCCAGCAGCACAAGCGGGAGGGCCAAAGATACGCAGTATTTT.

A few counts support this clonotype. The chain joins TRBV29-1 to TRBJ2-1; tentative D call: TRBD1 (5 bases). This CDR3 contains 15 residues. The V end was cut by 0 bases, the J end by 0 bases, with 9 bases between. The V gene's germline CDR1 is SQVTM and CDR2 ANQGSEA. The CDR3 loop is CSVEDWGASYNEQFF. The CDR3 bases are TGCAGCGTTGAAGATTGGGGCGCCTCCTACAATGAGCAGTTCTTC.

This clonotype was observed at least ten times. The chain has TRBV7-6 and TRBJ1-1; perhaps TRBD1 as D (6 bases). CDR3 length: 14 residues. Per the germline V gene, CDR1 is SGHVS and CDR2 is FNYEAQ. Between the trimmed V and J ends, which lost 5 bases and 5 bases, there was a span of 15 bases. The CDR3 DNA reads TGTGCCAGCAGCGCGGGACGGAGGGGGACTGAAGCTTTCTTT. This gives the protein CASSAGRRGTEAFF.

This clonotype was detected many times. The rearrangement joins TRBV5-1 to TRBJ2-1, with 8 bases aligning to TRBD2. Germline V CDR1 and CDR2: SGHRS, YFSETQ. V was clipped by 4 bases and J by 4 bases; unmatched bases: 10. The CDR3 is made up of 16 amino acids. The CDR3 DNA reads TGCGCCAGCAGCGAAACAACTAGCGGAACTTACAATGAGCAGTTCTTC. Translated: CASSETTSGTYNEQFF.

In this sample, this clonotype turned up many times. The CDR3: CASSFDLNTEAFF. DNA of the CDR3: TGTGCCAGCAGCTTCGACTTGAACACTGAAGCTTTCTTT. The rearrangement uses TRBV5-5 and TRBJ1-1, with D uncertain. V lost 2 bases, J lost 0 bases, and 5 bases lay in between. CDR1 and CDR2 (germline): SGHKS, YYEKEE (reference sequence). The CDR3 covers 13 residues. Complete variable domain (other parts from reference TRBV5-5 and TRBJ1-1): DAGVTQSPTHLIKTRGQQVTLRCSPISGHKSVSWYQQVLGQGPQFIFQYYEKEERGRGNFPDRFSARQFPNYSSELNVNALLLGDSALYLCASSFDLNTEAFFGQGTRLTVV.

The chain recombines TRBV6-1 with TRBJ1-1; tentatively, D is TRBD1 (5 bases). The V and J ends lost 0 bases and 0 bases respectively, with 8 bases between them. This CDR3 region has 15 residues. Germline V lookup: CDR1 MNHNS, CDR2 SASEGT. CDR3 nucleotide sequence: TGTGCCAGCAGTGAAGCGCGGGGGATGAACACTGAAGCTTTCTTT. This gives the protein CASSEARGMNTEAFF.

The rearrangement links TRBV29-1 to TRBJ2-1; maybe TRBD1 (6 bases). The V gene lost 7 bases and the J gene lost 2 bases, with 12 bases spanning the gap. The CDR3 is 13 residues long. The germline V gene has CDR1 SQVTM and CDR2 ANQGSEA. The chain's CDR3 is CSGEWDTYNEQFF. The DNA for the CDR3 is TGCAGCGGGGAATGGGACACCTACAATGAGCAGTTCTTC.

This clonotype was counted at least ten times. CDR3 sequence: CASSSDRGYNEQFF. Here the CDR3 DNA reads TGTGCCAGCAGTAGCGACAGGGGCTACAATGAGCAGTTCTTC. The chain links TRBV13 to TRBJ2-1; 8 positions agree with TRBD1. The CDR3 runs 14 residues. Germline lookup yields CDR1 PRHDT and CDR2 FYEKMQ (reference sequence). The V and J ends lost 6 bases and 3 bases, in that order; junction bases with no gene match: 4.

The chain links TRBV7-9 to TRBJ2-2, with 7 bases matching TRBD1. The trim removed 1 base at V and 2 bases at J, leaving 4 bases unmatched. The germline V gene encodes CDR1 SEHNR and CDR2 FQNEAQ (reference sequence). The CDR3 sequence is 16 residues long. The CDR3 loop is CASSLGAGGNTGELFF. CDR3 nucleotides: TGTGCCAGCAGCTTAGGGGCAGGGGGAAACACCGGGGAGCTGTTTTTT.

This clonotype was observed a handful of times. The chain is built from TRBV9 and TRBJ2-1, with TRBD1 identical over 8 bases. Trimming removed 4 bases from V and 6 bases from J; junction bases left unmatched: 12. CDR3 length equals 16 residues. Germline-derived CDR1 and CDR2 are SGDLS and YYNGEE. Written as DNA, the CDR3 is TGTGCCAGCAGCACCCATCCGGGACAGGAAGCCAATGAGCAGTTCTTC. It encodes CASSTHPGQEANEQFF.

There are a few counts of this clonotype. This chain connects TRBV4-1 to TRBJ2-1; TRBD1 matches 9 bases. The J segment lost 9 bases and the V segment lost 0 bases, leaving 6 bases of the junction unmatched. Looked up from germline, CDR1 is MGHRA and CDR2 is YSYEKL. CDR3 length: 15 residues. CDR3: CASSQDSDRGFEQFF. CDR3 nucleotide sequence: TGCGCCAGCAGCCAAGATTCGGACAGGGGTTTTGAGCAGTTCTTC.

This clonotype was observed at least ten times. The V gene is TRBV3-1, the J gene TRBJ1-2, with D unresolved. The CDR3 extends over 13 amino acids. CDR1 and CDR2 (germline): LGHDT, YNNKEL (reference sequence). Trimming removed 4 bases at V and 4 bases at J, with 10 bases between. The CDR3: CASSPGLSYGYTF. CDR3 nucleotides: TGTGCCAGCAGCCCAGGACTGTCCTATGGCTACACCTTC.

This clonotype showed up many times. The chain carries TRBV18 and TRBJ1-1, with TRBD1 matching 7 bases. V trimming: 6 bases; J trimming: 4 bases; junction bases outside the gene matches: 11. CDR1 is KGHSH and CDR2 is LQKENI in the germline V gene. The CDR3 has 15 amino acids. The CDR3 spells CASSGETGIRTEAFF. The CDR3, as DNA: TGTGCCAGCTCGGGGGAGACAGGGATCCGCACTGAAGCTTTCTTT.

The rearrangement uses TRBV7-6 and TRBJ2-5; D uncertain. Trimming took 5 bases from V and 2 from J, leaving 9 bases between them. The CDR3 has 13 amino acids. Germline CDR1 is SGHVS and CDR2 is FNYEAQ. The CDR3 DNA follows: TGTGCCAGCAGCCCTCGTCGGCAAGAGACCCAGTACTTC. It specifies CASSPRRQETQYF.

This clonotype was picked up many times. The chain couples TRBV29-1 to TRBJ2-3; D remains ambiguous. The CDR3 is made up of 13 amino acids. Per germline, CDR1 SQVTM and CDR2 ANQGSEA. V was shortened by 2 bases and J by 6 bases, with 12 bases between the two germline ends. The CDR3 region has the DNA TGCAGCGTTGAACCCGACCCCGGGGATACGCAGTATTTT. It translates to CSVEPDPGDTQYF.

The table lists this clonotype with many counts. The chain has TRBV4-1 and TRBJ1-6; possible D gene TRBD1, 6 bases. Germline V CDR1 and CDR2: MGHRA, YSYEKL. This CDR3 has 16 residues. V lost 4 bases, J lost 2 bases, and 12 bases lay in between. CDR3 residues: CASSRTGSPYNSPLHF. As DNA, the CDR3 is TGCGCCAGCAGCCGCACAGGGAGTCCCTATAATTCACCCCTCCACTTT.

The table lists this clonotype with many counts. V gene TRBV21-1 combines with J gene TRBJ2-7; TRBD1 is the table's D call, not checked against the DNA. TRBV21-1 is a pseudogene segment. This CDR3 has 18 residues. CDR3 protein: CASSKRVGFRVENYEQYF. The CDR3 nucleotides are TGTGCCAGCAGCAAAAGGGTGGGATTCAGGGTTGAAAACTACGAGCAGTACTTC.